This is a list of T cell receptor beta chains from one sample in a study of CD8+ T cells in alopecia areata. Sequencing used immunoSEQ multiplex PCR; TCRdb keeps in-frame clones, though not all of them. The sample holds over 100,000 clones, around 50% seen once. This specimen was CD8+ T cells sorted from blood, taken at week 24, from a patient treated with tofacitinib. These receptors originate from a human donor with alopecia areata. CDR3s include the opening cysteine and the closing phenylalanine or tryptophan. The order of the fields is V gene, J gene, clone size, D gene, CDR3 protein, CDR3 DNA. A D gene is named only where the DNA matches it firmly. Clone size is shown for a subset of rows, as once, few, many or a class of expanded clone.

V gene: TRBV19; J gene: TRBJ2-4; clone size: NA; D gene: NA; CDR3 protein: CASSILNIQYF; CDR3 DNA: TGTGCCAGTAGTATTCTAAACATTCAGTACTTC
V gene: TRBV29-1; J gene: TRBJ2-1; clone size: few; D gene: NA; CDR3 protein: CSVEDPREQFF; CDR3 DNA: TGCAGCGTTGAAGATCCGAGGGAACAGTTCTTC
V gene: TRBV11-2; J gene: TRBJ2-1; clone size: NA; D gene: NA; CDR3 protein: CASSLRIEQFF; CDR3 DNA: TGTGCCAGCAGCTTAAGGATTGAGCAGTTCTTC
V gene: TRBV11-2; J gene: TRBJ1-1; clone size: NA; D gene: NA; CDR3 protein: CASSFGRLEAFF; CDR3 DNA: TGTGCCAGCAGCTTTGGACGCCTTGAAGCTTTCTTT
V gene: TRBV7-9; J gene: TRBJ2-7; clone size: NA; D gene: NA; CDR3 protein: CASRLESGEQYF; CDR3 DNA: TGTGCCAGCAGATTAGAAAGCGGGGAGCAGTACTTC
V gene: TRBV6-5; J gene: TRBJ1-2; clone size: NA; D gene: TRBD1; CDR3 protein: CASSYSTGVYGYTF; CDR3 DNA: TGTGCCAGCAGTTACTCGACAGGGGTTTATGGCTACACCTTC
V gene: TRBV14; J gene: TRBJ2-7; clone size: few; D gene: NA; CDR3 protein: CASSQLGEQYF; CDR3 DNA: TGTGCCAGCAGCCAACTGGGCGAGCAGTACTTC
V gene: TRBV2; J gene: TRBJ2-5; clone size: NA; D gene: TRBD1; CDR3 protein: CASSGGTEGEETQYF; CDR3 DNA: TGTGCCAGCAGTGGGGGGACAGAGGGAGAAGAGACCCAGTACTTC
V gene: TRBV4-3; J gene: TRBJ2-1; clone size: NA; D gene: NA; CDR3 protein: CASSPGPYNEQFF; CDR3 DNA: TGCGCCAGCAGCCCTGGACCCTACAATGAGCAGTTCTTC
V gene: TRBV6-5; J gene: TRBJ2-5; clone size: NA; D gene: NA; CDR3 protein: CASTLDGYQETQYF; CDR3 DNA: TGTGCCAGCACCCTCGACGGATACCAAGAGACCCAGTACTTC
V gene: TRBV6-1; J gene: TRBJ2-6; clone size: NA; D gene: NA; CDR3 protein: CASHLQGSGANVLTF; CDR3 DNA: TGTGCCAGCCACCTACAGGGCTCTGGGGCCAACGTCCTGACTTTC
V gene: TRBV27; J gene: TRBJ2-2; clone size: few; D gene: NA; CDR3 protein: CASSFGLTGELFF; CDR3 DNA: TGTGCCAGCAGTTTTGGGCTGACCGGGGAGCTGTTTTTT
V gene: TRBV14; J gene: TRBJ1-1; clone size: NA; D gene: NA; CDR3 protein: CASSQGWAENTEAFF; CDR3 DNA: TGTGCCAGCAGCCAAGGATGGGCAGAGAACACTGAAGCTTTCTTT
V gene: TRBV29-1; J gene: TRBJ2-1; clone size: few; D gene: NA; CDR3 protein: CSVAVEGAVEQFF; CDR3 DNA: TGCAGCGTTGCGGTGGAGGGGGCGGTTGAGCAGTTCTTC